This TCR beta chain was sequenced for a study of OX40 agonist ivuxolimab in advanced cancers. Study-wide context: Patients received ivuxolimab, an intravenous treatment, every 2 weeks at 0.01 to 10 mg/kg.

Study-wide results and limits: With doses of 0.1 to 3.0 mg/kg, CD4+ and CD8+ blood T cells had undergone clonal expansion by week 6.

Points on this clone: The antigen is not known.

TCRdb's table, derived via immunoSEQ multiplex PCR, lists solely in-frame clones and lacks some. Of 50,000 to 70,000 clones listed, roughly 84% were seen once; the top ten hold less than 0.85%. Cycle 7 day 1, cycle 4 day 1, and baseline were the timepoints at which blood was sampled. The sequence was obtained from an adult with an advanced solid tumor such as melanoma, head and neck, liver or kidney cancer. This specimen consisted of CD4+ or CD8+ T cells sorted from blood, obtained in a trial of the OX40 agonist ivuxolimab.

The DNA of the CDR3 is TGTGCCAGCCGGGATGGAGACACAGATACGCAGTATTTT. Protein product: CASRDGDTDTQYF. The chain has TRBV27 and TRBJ2-3; the D gene is possibly TRBD2 (5 bases). The germline gives CDR1 MNHEY, CDR2 SMNVEV (reference sequence). The CDR3 loop spans 13 amino acids. V was cut by 8 bases and J by 2 bases, with 11 bases left in between.